These 2 T cell receptor beta chains were all obtained from the same sample, sequenced in a study of blood T cell repertoires in COVID-19. The data were produced by immunoSEQ multiplex PCR, yet TCRdb's version contains in-frame clones alone and is incomplete. The repertoire holds 220,000 or so clones, with 84% as singletons. Source material: peripheral blood. The receptor source for this set is a man younger than 45 with active or convalescent COVID-19.

The V and J genes are TRBV7-8 and TRBJ2-3; weak D call: TRBD1 (5 bases). V dropped 4 bases and J dropped 0 bases, with 11 bases sitting between them. The V gene's germline CDR1 is SGHVS and CDR2 FQNEAQ. There are 15 residues in the CDR3. In DNA form, the CDR3 reads TGTGCCAGCAGCTGGGGCGACTCTAGCACAGATACGCAGTATTTT. Protein sequence: CASSWGDSSTDTQYF.

V is TRBV28 and J is TRBJ1-2; perhaps TRBD1 as D (5 bases). This CDR3 spans 13 amino acids. V gave up 6 bases and J gave up 8 bases, with 16 bases separating them. CDR1 is MDHEN, CDR2 SYDVKM, per germline. The CDR3 protein is CASRTGFTGGYTF. The CDR3 region has the DNA TGTGCCAGCAGAACAGGTTTTACGGGCGGCTACACCTTC.